This entry is about one T cell receptor (beta chain). What antigen it recognizes has not been identified. Base quality data are lacking; no much larger clone is found one base away. The cohort consisted of 670 or so healthy bone marrow donors. Cohort members were all nominally healthy when sampled, although unrecorded immune exposures were likely present. The donor was CMV seronegative and was included in the group of about 400 seronegative cohort members. A peripheral blood sample was collected from each donor, and TCR beta sequencing was performed on peripheral blood mononuclear cells. The Qiagen DNeasy Blood Extraction Kit was used to extract genomic DNA from the blood cell samples. This record comes from a study of cytomegalovirus exposure and HLA in healthy donors (dated by TCRdb to the late 2010s). Turning to the overall study: In an earlier analysis of 587 of the donors, 276 Gb of sequence data and 100 million or so unique TCR beta sequences from roughly 200 million T cells were reported. Roughly 300 gigabases of sequencing data and 75 million to 85 million unique TCR sequences made up an early release that covered roughly 670 HLA-typed donors. Of the approximately 400 genotyped donors, 75% to 85% were placed in the genetic ancestry cluster associated with self-reported Caucasian donors. The study was designed to test whether signatures of past pathogen exposure could be identified by cataloging public T cell receptors. The T cell repertoires of 550 to 850 subjects were profiled by immunosequencing and related to cytomegalovirus serostatus. Along with the roughly 700-subject first cohort, a separate validation cohort of 120 different subjects was used. To predict cytomegalovirus infection status, the study combined high-throughput TCR immunosequencing, statistical association of individual TCRs with disease status, and machine learning. A later analysis re-examined previously published TCR beta repertoires from several hundred donors and added high-resolution HLA genotyping to investigate patterns of TCR occurrence. The later analysis used no new phenotypic data to find candidate immune exposures, relying instead on TCR beta sequences and their occurrence across donors. To decide whether each TCR beta V gene segment behaved as functional or pseudogenic, an earlier analysis of some 540 of the donors relied on high-throughput TCR beta sequencing. Alongside the repertoire data, information on donor age, sex, ethnicity and CMV serostatus was compiled. A later genetic analysis took genome-wide SNP genotypes for about three fifths of the roughly 670 donors and used that subset as a discovery cohort. Every discovery cohort repertoire had been produced on one sequencing platform. HLA typing covered class I and class II loci at four-digit resolution. The number of donors typed differed by locus, with about 620-630 for A, B, C, DRB1 and DQB1, around 560 for DQA1, 600 to 610 for DPA1, and around 430 for DPB1. Because of strong linkage in the cohort, four or five DR-DQ haplotypes were treated as single units for association and clustering. Among around 400 genotyped donors of the cohort, an average of around 220,000 unique TCR beta nucleotide sequences was sequenced per donor, of which about 19% were non-productive. Points the paper makes about the study in general: In a later genetic analysis, fewer N-insertions in productive TCRs were reported among donors in an Asian-associated ancestry cluster than the roughly 700-donor mean. Sequencing depth was assumed to be roughly uniform across donors in the presence/absence analyses, though that assumption may not hold. A further reported finding was that TCR beta sequences accurately predicted the HLA-A and HLA-B alleles for most subjects in the first cohort. It was suggested by the authors that the approach could potentially be generalized to other disease states and immunological phenotypes. While some public TCRs were present in many individuals, most TCR sequences turned up only very rarely across donors. V-gene and J-gene trimming of TCR beta chains was associated with a missense DCLRE1C variant in a later genetic analysis, and the association was replicated in an independent cohort. Only TCR beta chains were sequenced in this cohort, and the absence of alpha or paired-chain data limited detectable features. A later analysis found that most CMV-associated TCR beta chains appeared HLA-restricted, with HLA associations seemingly driven largely by CMV exposure. Because the 87-base-pair reads could not distinguish some IMGT-functional V segments, including TRBV6-2 and TRBV6-3, those segments were excluded. A later analysis reported that several top co-occurrence clusters appeared linked to parvovirus B19, influenza, CMV and Epstein-Barr virus. A cluster of highly shared sequence variants was judged likely to represent a technical artifact of the sequencing pipeline. The study listed 164 TCR beta chains as associated with cytomegalovirus. A later analysis found that TCR association rates varied across HLA loci, with DRB1 alleles showing the most associated TCRs and HLA-C alleles the fewest. In both the original and validation cohorts, the classifier was reported to diagnose cytomegalovirus status with high specificity and sensitivity. In an earlier analysis of about 600 of the donors, most TCR beta V segments appeared in productive rearrangements about 87% or about 30% of the time, broadly matching IMGT annotations. HLA typing was unavailable for some donors at each locus, so association tests used only the typed subset. Assigning TCR associations to individual alleles was difficult when HLA alleles, especially DR and DQ, strongly co-occurred. Correlated functional status among segregating V segments might be attributable to linkage disequilibrium, but an unknown experimental factor could not be ruled out. In vitro tests confirmed that three of the cytomegalovirus-associated TCR beta chains recognize cytomegalovirus antigens. A later analysis found that HLA-associated TCR beta chains were more clonally expanded and had lower generation probabilities than equally common non-associated chains. Because counts were too low, 15 to 20 rarely observed V segments, including chromosome 9 orphons, were excluded from the earlier analysis of several hundred of the donors. For the cohort, immune exposure information was limited to CMV serostatus. A later analysis associated approximately 17,000 TCR beta sequences with specific HLA alleles at a false discovery rate of 0.05.

The CDR3 sequence holds 14 residues, the cysteine and phenylalanine included. Just CDR3 DNA is preserved here, 42 bases in frame from base 1. Relative to germline, V is missing 9 bases and J is missing 8 bases, with 10 bases of the junction outside any gene match. The germline V gene specifies MNHNS as CDR1 and SASEGT as CDR2. Libraries were made using the immunoSEQ multiplex PCR assay. The multiplex PCR relied on a mix of 60 forward primers for TCR Vbeta segments and 13 reverse primers for TCR Jbeta segments. Amplification of the CDR3 region of rearranged TCR beta genes was performed with a multiplex PCR assay on genomic DNA. On the Illumina HiSeq System, the amplified TCR beta libraries were sequenced as 87-base-pair reads. Regarding the original processing steps: In a later analysis, some 80 million unique TCR beta chains were counted across the roughly 610 repertoires, and roughly 11 million of these chains were shared by at least two donors. To remove PCR and sequencing errors, raw reads were error-corrected and collapsed into unique sequences using a nearest-neighbor algorithm that merged closely related sequences. Alignment of CDR3 sequences to IMGT reference sequences was used to assign V, D and J gene segments. For a sequence to be retained, at least a six-nucleotide match to both a V gene segment and a J gene segment was required. Rearrangements were called productive when the CDR3 lacked stop codons and stayed in frame with V and J; all others were non-productive. CDR3 was defined by IMGT convention, running from the second conserved V-encoded cysteine to the conserved J-encoded phenylalanine. Sequences without an unambiguous match to a single V gene segment were excluded from the earlier analysis of a few hundred of the donors. In an earlier analysis of 587 of the donors, V segments were called functional above 56.7% productive rearrangements and were called segregating when the between-donor standard deviation exceeded 5%. A statistical classification framework was built for diagnosing cytomegalovirus status from the catalog of TCR beta chain sequences. V and J gene assignment, in a later analysis, came from comparing TCR nucleotide sequences with IMGT/GENE-DB human TR gene sequences. In a later analysis, CDR3 sequences and most-parsimonious VDJ recombination scenarios were assigned using the TCRdist pipeline. A later analysis defined each TCR beta chain by its CDR3 amino acid sequence plus V-gene family, and excluded reads lacking a unique V-gene family. As a way to deal with suspected cross-contamination and a sequencing artifact, a later analysis dropped hundreds of nucleotide sequences that were highly shared and had low generation probability. In a later analysis, a clonal expansion index for each public chain was calculated from normalized within-repertoire ranks of inferred template counts. In a later analysis, generation probabilities were computed with a VDJ recombination model fitted to out-of-frame rearrangements, and the resulting probabilities were checked against IGoR. A later analysis scored TCR-TCR, TCR-HLA and TCR-CMV co-occurrence with hypergeometric tests, applying a repertoire-size bias correction to TCR pairs. False discovery rates were estimated in a later analysis by permuting HLA or CMV assignments 20 times. In a later analysis, co-occurring TCRs were grouped using DBSCAN, with TCRdist sequence similarity added in when clustering inside HLA-allele-positive subsets. Repertoires with fewer than 30,000 or more than 120,000 public chains were left out of co-occurrence clustering, as were a handful of repertoires with anomalous nucleotide sharing. The table was pulled from immuneACCESS by TCRdb, which kept in-frame rearrangements only. Such tables lose some clones; where checked, under half of the loss comes from unresolved V genes, and the rest has no known cause. The V and J calls and clone size are taken from that table; D and trimming were inferred from the DNA. The sample data list tens of thousands of clones, and 70% to 90% of these were observed just once. The ten largest make up about 6.5% of the sample.

The receptor was isolated from a male donor in good health and CMV-seronegative. Material: PBMCs. The chain uses TRBV6-1 and TRBJ1-4, with TRBD1 identical over 9 junction bases. DNA sequence: TGTGCCAGTTCCAGGGACAGGGTAGACGAAAAACTGTTTTTT. This gives the protein CASSRDRVDEKLFF.